These T cell receptor beta chains were read from a single sample in a study of cytomegalovirus exposure and HLA in healthy donors. Assay used: immunoSEQ multiplex PCR; TCRdb lists only in-frame clones, some missing. This table has 90,000 to 110,000 clones, roughly four fifths appearing once. Sequenced input: PBMCs. The origin of the receptors is a man aged 40-49 years in good health and CMV-seronegative. Each CDR3 is given with its conserved first and last residue. Fields, in order: D gene, clone size, J gene, V gene, CDR3 protein. A D gene is named only where the DNA matches it firmly. Expanded clones are given a class, and other clones once, few, many or no size at all.

>TRBD2|-|TRBJ2-7|TRBV10-3
CAIQRGGTAYEQYF
>TRBD2|few|TRBJ2-3|TRBV2
CASSGLAASTTDTQYF
>TRBD2|-|TRBJ2-7|TRBV11-2
CASSLGGGTREQYF
>-|-|TRBJ2-1|TRBV28
CASTPQVAVSSYNEQFF
>TRBD2|-|TRBJ2-1|TRBV11-1
CASSIETSGGKNEQFF
>-|-|TRBJ2-7|TRBV27
CASRLTGSYEQYF
>TRBD1|-|TRBJ2-3|TRBV19
CASSISGTGLTDTQYF
>-|few|TRBJ1-5|TRBV19
CASSISQYSNQPQHF
>-|-|TRBJ1-1|TRBV6-4
CASSSNLQANTEAFF
>-|-|TRBJ1-1|TRBV11-3
CASSPETVNTEAFF
>-|-|TRBJ2-7|TRBV6-5
CASSYSGGGSSYEQYF
>-|-|TRBJ2-4|TRBV7-9
CASTPSSEAKNIQYF
>-|once|TRBJ1-5|TRBV5-1
CASSLLGGGQPQHF
>TRBD1|-|TRBJ2-2|TRBV5-1
CASSRVNGTGDNTGELFF
>-|-|TRBJ2-7|TRBV27
CASSPTGNSYEQYF
>TRBD1|-|TRBJ2-7|TRBV7-6
CASSGAGTGLLRQYF
>-|-|TRBJ1-5|TRBV4-2
CASSQDRGGSNQPQHF
>-|-|TRBJ2-1|TRBV5-6
CASSFSTAYNEQFF
>-|few|TRBJ1-5|TRBV10-3
CAISGGGEPQHF
>TRBD2|-|TRBJ2-2|TRBV14
CASSPPHLLAGGGTGELFF
>TRBD1|once|TRBJ2-7|TRBV25-1
CASSDPSGTGFYEQYF
>TRBD1|-|TRBJ2-1|TRBV10-3
CAISESQGAGYNEQFF
>-|few|TRBJ1-2|TRBV6-1
CASSEYSNYGYTF
>-|once|TRBJ2-1|TRBV7-3
CASSLGGSLYNEQFF
>TRBD1|few|TRBJ1-4|TRBV5-1
CASGRDSADEKLFF
>TRBD2|-|TRBJ2-3|TRBV5-1
CASSAGLAGTDTQYF
>-|-|TRBJ2-7|TRBV5-5
CASRKSTSDLFYEQYF
>-|-|TRBJ1-2|TRBV4-1
CASSRKSISDGQQGGYTF
>-|-|TRBJ1-4|TRBV25-1
CASRGGVSANEKLFF
>-|-|TRBJ2-7|TRBV7-2
CASSLARASYEQYF
>TRBD1|few|TRBJ2-7|TRBV10-2
CASRAGQAVYEQYF
>-|-|TRBJ2-5|TRBV7-2
CASRPPSTPQETQYF
>TRBD1|-|TRBJ2-7|TRBV2
CASRPGTGAYEQYF
>-|-|TRBJ2-5|TRBV5-1
CASSLGASRETQYF
>TRBD1|-|TRBJ2-3|TRBV2
CASCRTGGKDTQYF
>TRBD1|-|TRBJ2-7|TRBV6-5
CASRRDRRYEQYF
>TRBD2|-|TRBJ2-3|TRBV29-1
CSVERGGSGRVRRTDTQYF
>TRBD1|-|TRBJ1-1|TRBV6-1
CASSEAPRGSTEAFF
>TRBD1|once|TRBJ1-3|TRBV28
CASSMGQGASGNTIYF
>TRBD1|-|TRBJ1-5|TRBV5-1
CASSLGQGDQPQHF
>-|-|TRBJ2-1|TRBV19
CASSGDGTSYNEQFF
>-|-|TRBJ2-3|TRBV7-9
CASSTGTLRSDTQYF
>-|-|TRBJ1-1|TRBV7-9
CASSLTGKNTEAFF
>TRBD1|-|TRBJ1-1|TRBV12-5
CASAPGQVANTEAFF
>TRBD1|-|TRBJ2-7|TRBV7-2
CASSLGGGASYEQYF
>-|-|TRBJ2-1|TRBV6-5
CASSVGAYNEQFF
>TRBD2|-|TRBJ2-2|TRBV5-1
CASSLEGLASGELFF
>TRBD1|-|TRBJ2-7|TRBV7-9
CASSFRDRGGEQYF
>TRBD1|-|TRBJ1-2|TRBV7-9
CASSETTGVVSGYTF
>-|-|TRBJ2-5|TRBV5-1
CASSSGLQETQYF
>TRBD1|once|TRBJ2-7|TRBV6-5
CASREQGSTYEQYF